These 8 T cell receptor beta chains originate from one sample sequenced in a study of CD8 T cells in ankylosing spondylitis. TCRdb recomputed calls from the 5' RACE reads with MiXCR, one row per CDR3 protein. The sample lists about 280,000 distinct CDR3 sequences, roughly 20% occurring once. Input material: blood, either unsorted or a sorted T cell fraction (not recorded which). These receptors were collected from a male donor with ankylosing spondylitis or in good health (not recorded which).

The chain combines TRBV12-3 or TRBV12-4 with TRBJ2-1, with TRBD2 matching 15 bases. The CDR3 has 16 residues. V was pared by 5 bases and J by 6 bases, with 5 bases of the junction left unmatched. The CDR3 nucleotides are TGTGCCAGCAGTCGTCCGGGACTAGCGGGGGGCAATGAGCAGTTCTTC. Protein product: CASSRPGLAGGNEQFF.

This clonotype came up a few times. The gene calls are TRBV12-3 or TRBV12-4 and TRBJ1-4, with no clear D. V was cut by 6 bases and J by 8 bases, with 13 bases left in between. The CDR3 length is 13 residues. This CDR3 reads CASSTAAREKLFF. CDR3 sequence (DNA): TGTGCCAGCAGCACGGCCGCTCGGGAAAAACTGTTTTTT.

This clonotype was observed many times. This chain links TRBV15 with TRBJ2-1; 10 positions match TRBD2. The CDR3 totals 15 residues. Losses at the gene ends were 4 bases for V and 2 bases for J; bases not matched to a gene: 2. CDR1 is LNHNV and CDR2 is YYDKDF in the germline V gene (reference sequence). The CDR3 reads CATSKSGGAYNEQFF. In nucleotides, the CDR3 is TGTGCCACCAGCAAGAGCGGGGGGGCCTACAATGAGCAGTTCTTC.

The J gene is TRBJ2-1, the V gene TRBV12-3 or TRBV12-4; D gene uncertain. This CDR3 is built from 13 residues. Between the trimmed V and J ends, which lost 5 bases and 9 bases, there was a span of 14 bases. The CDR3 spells CASSPYGASEQFF. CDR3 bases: TGTGCCAGCAGTCCCTATGGAGCGTCTGAGCAGTTCTTC.

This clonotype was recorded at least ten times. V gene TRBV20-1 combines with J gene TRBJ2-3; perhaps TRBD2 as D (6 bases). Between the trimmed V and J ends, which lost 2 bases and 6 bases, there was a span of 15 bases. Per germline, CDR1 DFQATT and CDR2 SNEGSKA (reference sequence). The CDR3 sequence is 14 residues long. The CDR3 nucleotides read TGCAGTGCTAGAAGTGGCCTAGCGATCGATACGCAGTATTTT. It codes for CSARSGLAIDTQYF.

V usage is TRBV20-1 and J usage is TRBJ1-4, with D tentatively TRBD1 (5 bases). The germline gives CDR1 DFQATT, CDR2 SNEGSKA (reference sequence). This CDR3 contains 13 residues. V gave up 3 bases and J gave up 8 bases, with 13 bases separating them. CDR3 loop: CSASRGAGEKLFF. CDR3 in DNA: TGCAGTGCTAGTAGGGGTGCGGGAGAAAAACTGTTTTTT.

The CDR3 protein is CIGGSDEQFF. As DNA, the CDR3 is TGCATCGGGGGATCGGATGAGCAGTTCTTC. V usage is TRBV29-1 and J usage is TRBJ2-1; TRBD2 might be the D (6 bases). Germline V gene data show CDR1 as SQVTM and CDR2 as ANQGSEA. The CDR3 runs to 10 residues.

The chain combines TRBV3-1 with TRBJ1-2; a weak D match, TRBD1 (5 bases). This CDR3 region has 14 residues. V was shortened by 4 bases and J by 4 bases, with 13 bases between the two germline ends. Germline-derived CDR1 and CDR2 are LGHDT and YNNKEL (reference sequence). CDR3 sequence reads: CASSPDSTIYGYTF. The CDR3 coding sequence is TGTGCCAGCAGCCCAGACAGTACTATCTATGGCTACACCTTC.